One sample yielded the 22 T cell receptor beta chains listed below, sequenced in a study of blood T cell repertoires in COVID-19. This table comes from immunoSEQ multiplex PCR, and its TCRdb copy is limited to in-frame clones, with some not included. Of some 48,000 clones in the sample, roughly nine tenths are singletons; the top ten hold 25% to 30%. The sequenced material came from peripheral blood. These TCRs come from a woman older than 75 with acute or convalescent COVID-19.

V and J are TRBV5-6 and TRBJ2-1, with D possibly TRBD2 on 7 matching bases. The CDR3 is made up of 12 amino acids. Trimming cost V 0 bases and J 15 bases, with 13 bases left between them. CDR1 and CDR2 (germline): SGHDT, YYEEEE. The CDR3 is CASSLAGGLTFF. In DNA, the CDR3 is TGTGCCAGCAGCTTGGCCGGGGGGCTTACGTTCTTC.

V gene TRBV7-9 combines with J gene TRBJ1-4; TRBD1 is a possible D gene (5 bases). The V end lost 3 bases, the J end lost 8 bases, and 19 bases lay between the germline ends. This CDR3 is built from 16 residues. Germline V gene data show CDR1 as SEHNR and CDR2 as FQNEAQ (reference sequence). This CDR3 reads CASSFGARPEKEKLFF. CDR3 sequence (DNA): TGTGCCAGCAGCTTTGGGGCGAGACCTGAAAAAGAAAAACTGTTTTTT.

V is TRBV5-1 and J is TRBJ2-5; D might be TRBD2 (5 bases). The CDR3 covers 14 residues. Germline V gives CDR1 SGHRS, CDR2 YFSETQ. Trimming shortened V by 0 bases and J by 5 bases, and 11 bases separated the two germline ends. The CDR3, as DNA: TGCGCCAGCAGCTTGGGACAATTAGCGGAGACCCAGTACTTC. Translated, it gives CASSLGQLAETQYF.

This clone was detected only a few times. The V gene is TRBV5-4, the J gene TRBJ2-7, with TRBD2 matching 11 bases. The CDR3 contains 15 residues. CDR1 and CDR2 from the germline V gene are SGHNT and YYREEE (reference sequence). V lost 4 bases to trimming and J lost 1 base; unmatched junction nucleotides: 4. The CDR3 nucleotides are TGTGCCAGCAGCCTGGGACTAGCGGCTTCCTACGAGCAGTACTTC. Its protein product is CASSLGLAASYEQYF.

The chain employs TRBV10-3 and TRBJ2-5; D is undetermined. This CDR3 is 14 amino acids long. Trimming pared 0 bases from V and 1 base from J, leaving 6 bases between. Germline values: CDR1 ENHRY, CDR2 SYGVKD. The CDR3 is CAISESAGQETQYF. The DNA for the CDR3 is TGTGCCATCAGTGAGTCAGCCGGCCAAGAGACCCAGTACTTC.

The DNA for the CDR3 is TGTGCCACCAGTGGGGGACTAGCGGGGGCCACAGATACGCAGTATTTT. It translates to CATSGGLAGATDTQYF. The chain uses TRBV24-1 and TRBJ2-3, with TRBD2 matching over 14 bases. J was trimmed by 2 bases and V by 5 bases; bases with no gene match: 2. This CDR3 has 16 residues. Germline V gene data show CDR1 as KGHDR and CDR2 as SFDVKD.

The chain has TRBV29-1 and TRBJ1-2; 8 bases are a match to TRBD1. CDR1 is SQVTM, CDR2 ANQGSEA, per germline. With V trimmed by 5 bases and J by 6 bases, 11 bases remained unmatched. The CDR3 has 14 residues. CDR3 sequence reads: CSVRLMTGVDGYTF. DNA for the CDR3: TGCAGCGTTCGTCTTATGACAGGGGTCGATGGCTACACCTTC. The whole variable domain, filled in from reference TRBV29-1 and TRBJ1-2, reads SAVISQKPSRDICQRGTSLTIQCQVDSQVTMMFWYRQQPGQSLTLIATANQGSEATYESGFVIDKFPISRPNLTFSTLTVSNMSPEDSSIYLCSVRLMTGVDGYTFGSGTRLTVV.

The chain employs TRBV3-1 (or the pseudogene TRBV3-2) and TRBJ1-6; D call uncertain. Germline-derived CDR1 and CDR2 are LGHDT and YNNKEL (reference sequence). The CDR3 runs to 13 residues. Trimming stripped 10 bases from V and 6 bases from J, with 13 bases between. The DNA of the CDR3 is TGTGCCACTCGGTCGAGAGGTAATTCACCCCTCCACTTT. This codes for CATRSRGNSPLHF.

The CDR3 sequence is CASSPRGGHEQYV. CDR3 nucleotides: TGTGCCAGCTCACCCCGAGGGGGTCACGAGCAGTACGTC. This sequence joins TRBV18 and TRBJ2-7, with D perhaps TRBD1 (6 bases). There are 13 residues in the CDR3. Trimming removed 3 bases from V and 5 bases from J, with 11 bases in between. The germline gives CDR1 KGHSH, CDR2 LQKENI.

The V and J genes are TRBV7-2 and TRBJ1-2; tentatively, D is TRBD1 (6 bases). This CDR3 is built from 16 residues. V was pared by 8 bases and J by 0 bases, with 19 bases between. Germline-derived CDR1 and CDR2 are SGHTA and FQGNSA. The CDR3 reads CASSRGGGLTNYGYTF. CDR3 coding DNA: TGTGCCAGCTCGCGCGGGGGGGGCCTCACTAACTATGGCTACACCTTC.

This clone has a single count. CDR3 sequence reads: CASSQGHRENTIYF. The CDR3 DNA follows: TGTGCCAGCAGCCAAGGTCACCGGGAAAACACCATATATTTT. The chain uses TRBV3-1 (or the pseudogene TRBV3-2) and TRBJ1-3; D gene unclear. Germline CDR1 and CDR2: LGHDT and YNNKEL (reference sequence). This CDR3 spans 14 amino acids. Deletions cut 1 base from V and 6 bases from J, with 10 bases between.

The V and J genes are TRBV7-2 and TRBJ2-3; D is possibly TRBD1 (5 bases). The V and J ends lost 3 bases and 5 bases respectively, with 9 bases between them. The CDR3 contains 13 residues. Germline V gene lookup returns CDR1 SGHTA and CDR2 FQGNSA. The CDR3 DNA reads TGTGCCAGCAGCTTGGTCAGGGAAGATACGCAGTATTTT. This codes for CASSLVREDTQYF.

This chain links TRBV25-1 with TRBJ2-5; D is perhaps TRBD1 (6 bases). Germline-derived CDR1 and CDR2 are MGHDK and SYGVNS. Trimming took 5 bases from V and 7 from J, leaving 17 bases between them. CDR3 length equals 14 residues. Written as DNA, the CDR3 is TGTGCCAGCAGTCCCACCGGCAGGGGAGTGACCCAGTACTTC. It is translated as CASSPTGRGVTQYF.

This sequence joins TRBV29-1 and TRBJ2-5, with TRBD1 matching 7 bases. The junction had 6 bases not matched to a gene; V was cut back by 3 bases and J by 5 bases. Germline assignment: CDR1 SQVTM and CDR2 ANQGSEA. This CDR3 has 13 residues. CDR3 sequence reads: CSVDRQGFETQYF. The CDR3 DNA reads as TGCAGCGTTGACCGACAGGGTTTTGAGACCCAGTACTTC. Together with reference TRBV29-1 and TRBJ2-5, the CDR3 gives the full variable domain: SAVISQKPSRDICQRGTSLTIQCQVDSQVTMMFWYRQQPGQSLTLIATANQGSEATYESGFVIDKFPISRPNLTFSTLTVSNMSPEDSSIYLCSVDRQGFETQYFGPGTRLLVL.

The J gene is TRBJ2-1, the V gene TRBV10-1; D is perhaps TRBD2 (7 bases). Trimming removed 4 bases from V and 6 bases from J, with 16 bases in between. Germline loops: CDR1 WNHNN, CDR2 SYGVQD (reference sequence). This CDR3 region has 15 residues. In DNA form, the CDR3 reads TGCGCCAGCAGTGCCCGGGGGGCGTGGACCAATGAGCAGTTCTTC. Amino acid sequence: CASSARGAWTNEQFF.

The CDR3 loop is CSVAEPGEQFF. CDR3 coding DNA: TGCAGCGTTGCGGAGCCTGGTGAGCAGTTCTTC. The rearrangement links TRBV29-1 to TRBJ2-1; no firm D call. The CDR3 contains 11 residues. V lost 4 bases and J lost 9, with 10 bases in between. Germline values: CDR1 SQVTM, CDR2 ANQGSEA.

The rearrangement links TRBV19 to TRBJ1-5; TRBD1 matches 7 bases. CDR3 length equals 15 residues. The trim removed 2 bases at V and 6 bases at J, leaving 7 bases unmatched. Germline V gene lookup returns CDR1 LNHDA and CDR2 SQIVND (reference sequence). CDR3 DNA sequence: TGTGCCAGTAGTATAAGCCAGGGGGTCGGTCAGCCCCAGCATTTT. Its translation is CASSISQGVGQPQHF.

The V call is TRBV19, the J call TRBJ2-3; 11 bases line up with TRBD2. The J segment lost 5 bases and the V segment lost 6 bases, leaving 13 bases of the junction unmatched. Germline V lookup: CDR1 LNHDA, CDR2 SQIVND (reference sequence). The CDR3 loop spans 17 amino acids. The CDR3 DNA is TGTGCCAGTAGCCAGGGGGCTAGCGGGGGGCCACAAGATACGCAGTATTTT. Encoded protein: CASSQGASGGPQDTQYF.

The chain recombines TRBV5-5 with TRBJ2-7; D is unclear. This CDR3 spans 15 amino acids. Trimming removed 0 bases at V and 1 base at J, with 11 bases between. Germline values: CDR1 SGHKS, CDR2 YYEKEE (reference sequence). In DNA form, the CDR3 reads TGTGCCAGCAGCTTGGGGATCCAGGTTTCCTACGAGCAGTACTTC. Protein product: CASSLGIQVSYEQYF.

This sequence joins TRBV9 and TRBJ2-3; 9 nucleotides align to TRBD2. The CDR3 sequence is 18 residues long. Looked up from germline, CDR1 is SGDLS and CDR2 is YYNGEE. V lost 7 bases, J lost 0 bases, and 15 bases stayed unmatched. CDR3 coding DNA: TGTGCCAGCCTCTTGATTCTAGCGGGAACCTTTAGCACAGATACGCAGTATTTT. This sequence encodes CASLLILAGTFSTDTQYF.

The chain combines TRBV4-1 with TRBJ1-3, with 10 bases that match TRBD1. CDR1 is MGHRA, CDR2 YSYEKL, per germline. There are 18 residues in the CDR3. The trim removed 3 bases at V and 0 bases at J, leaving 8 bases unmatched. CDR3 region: CASSHMTGGSSSGNTIYF. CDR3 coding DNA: TGCGCCAGCAGCCACATGACAGGGGGCTCATCCTCTGGAAACACCATATATTTT.

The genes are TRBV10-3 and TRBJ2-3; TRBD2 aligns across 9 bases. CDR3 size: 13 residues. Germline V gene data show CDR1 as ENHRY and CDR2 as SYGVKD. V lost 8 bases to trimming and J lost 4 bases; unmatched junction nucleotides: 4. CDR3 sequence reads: CAIRAGGPDTQYF. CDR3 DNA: TGTGCCATCCGGGCGGGGGGGCCAGATACGCAGTATTTT.